This T cell receptor (beta chain) came from a study of PD-1 blockade in classical Hodgkin lymphoma. Relapse after autologous stem cell transplantation occurred in every patient, and brentuximab vedotin exposure varied. Thawed PBMCs were the source of CD4+ T cells, purified by magnetic negative selection. The best responses consisted of complete response, partial response or progressive disease. The germline gives CDR1 PRHDT, CDR2 FYEKMQ (reference sequence). Germline trimming cut 5 bases from V and 3 bases from J; bases unmatched to any gene: 7. This CDR3 contains 14 residues. Libraries were prepared by immunoSEQ multiplex PCR; TCRdb keeps only in-frame clonotypes and omits some of them. This sample has about 29,000 clones, with over 75% found just once.

The gene calls are TRBV13 and TRBJ2-7; TRBD1 aligns across 7 bases. The sequencing used CD4+ T cells from blood, collected at baseline. The sequence derives from a human donor with classical Hodgkin lymphoma. The CDR3 DNA sequence: TGTGCCAGCAGCGGTAGACAGGGCCTCTACGAGCAGTACTTC. Translated: CASSGRQGLYEQYF.